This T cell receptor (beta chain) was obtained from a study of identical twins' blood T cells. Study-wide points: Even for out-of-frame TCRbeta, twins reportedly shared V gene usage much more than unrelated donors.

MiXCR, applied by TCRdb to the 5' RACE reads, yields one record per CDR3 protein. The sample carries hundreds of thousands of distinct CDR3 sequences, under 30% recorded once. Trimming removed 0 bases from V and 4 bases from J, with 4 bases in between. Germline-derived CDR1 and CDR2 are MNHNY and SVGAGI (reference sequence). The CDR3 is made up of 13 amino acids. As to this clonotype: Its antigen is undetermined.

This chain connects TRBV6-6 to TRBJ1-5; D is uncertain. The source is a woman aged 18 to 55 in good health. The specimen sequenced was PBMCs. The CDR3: CASSYSVNQPQHF. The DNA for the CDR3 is TGTGCCAGCAGTTACTCGGTGAATCAGCCCCAGCATTTT.